This is a list of T cell receptor beta chains from one sample in a study of metastatic and nonmetastatic thyroid tumors. Using MiXCR, TCRdb reanalyzed the PCR reads. In the table there are about 33,000 clones, about 15% of which are singletons. The source material was blood. The receptors stem from a female donor with papillary thyroid cancer or a benign thyroid nodule (not recorded which). Some clones in this sample may be carry-over from other donors' samples. The CDR3 runs from the conserved cysteine through the conserved F or W. Fields, in order: J gene, clone size, D gene, V gene, CDR3 DNA, CDR3 protein. The D gene is left open where the match is weak. Part of the rows lack a size; the others show once, few, many or a class for expanded clones.

>TRBJ1-5|once|TRBD1|TRBV30
TGTGCCTGGAGCTCCGGGACAGGGGTTCAGCCCCAGCATTTT
CAWSSGTGVQPQHF
>TRBJ2-3|few|.|TRBV6-4
TGTGCCAGCAGTGCCAGCTGGGGGGTCACAGATACGCAGTATTTT
CASSASWGVTDTQYF
>TRBJ2-3|many|TRBD1|TRBV11-3
TGTGCCAGCAGCTTAAGCAGGGGGCCGGATACGCAGTATTTT
CASSLSRGPDTQYF
>TRBJ2-2|many|.|TRBV7-3
TGTGCCAGCAGCTTAGGACACCACACCGGGGAGCTGTTTTTT
CASSLGHHTGELFF
>TRBJ2-6|many|.|TRBV5-7
TGTGCCAGCAGCCCCTTTTTCGGGGTCTCTGGGGCCAACGTCCTGACTTTC
CASSPFFGVSGANVLTF
>TRBJ2-1|many|.|TRBV4-2
TGTGCCAGCAGCCAAGACGCGGACAATGAGCAGTTCTTC
CASSQDADNEQFF
>TRBJ2-7|medium-sized|TRBD1|TRBV10-3
TGTGCCATCAGTGAGGAGACAGGGAATCGCGAGCAGTACTTC
CAISEETGNREQYF
>TRBJ1-1|many|.|TRBV5-1
TGCGCCAGCAGGCCCGGACGGCTGAACACTGAAGCTTTCTTT
CASRPGRLNTEAFF
>TRBJ2-7|few|.|TRBV30
TGTGCCTGGAGTGGGTGGGGGGATTCCTACTACGAGCAGTACTTC
CAWSGWGDSYYEQYF
>TRBJ2-2|many|.|TRBV28
TGTGCCAGCATCGAATACCCCGGGGAGCTGTTTTTT
CASIEYPGELFF
>TRBJ2-7|.|.|TRBV7-3
TGTGTCAGCAGCCAGGACATGGACCACGAGCAGTACTTC
CVSSQDMDHEQYF
>TRBJ1-1|many|.|TRBV7-9
TGTGCCAGCAGCCCCCGAGGGGTGGGCACTGAAGCTTTCTTT
CASSPRGVGTEAFF
>TRBJ1-5|.|.|TRBV20-1
TGCAGTGCTCTCGACCCGTCCTACCCCAATCAGCCCCAGCATTTT
CSALDPSYPNQPQHF
>TRBJ1-6|many|.|TRBV2
TGTGCCAGCAGTGTCCGGGTTGACTCACCCCTCCACTTT
CASSVRVDSPLHF
>TRBJ1-5|many|.|TRBV3-1
TGTGCCAGCAGTCTCAGGGGTGCGACCAATCAGCCCCAGCATTTT
CASSLRGATNQPQHF
>TRBJ1-1|many|.|TRBV12-3/TRBV12-4
TGTGCCAGCAGTCCTGAGAGGGGCCGATTTACTTTCTTT
CASSPERGRFTFF
>TRBJ1-5|many|TRBD1|TRBV20-1
TGCAGTGCTATTACAGGGGCGGATGGCAATCAGCCCCAGCATTTT
CSAITGADGNQPQHF
>TRBJ2-5|many|.|TRBV30
TGTGCCTGGAGTGTACCTCGAGAGACCCAGTACTTC
CAWSVPRETQYF
>TRBJ2-1|many|TRBD2|TRBV6-4
TGTGCCAGCAGTGCCGGGACTAGCGGGGGTGAGCAGTTCTTC
CASSAGTSGGEQFF
>TRBJ2-7|many|.|TRBV7-3
TGTGCCAGCAGCCTAGGGACGCCCCTCCTCTCCGAGCAGTACTTC
CASSLGTPLLSEQYF
>TRBJ2-5|.|.|TRBV7-2
TGTGCCAGCAGCTTAGTTGGCACCTTTCAAGGGACCCAGTACTTC
CASSLVGTFQGTQYF
>TRBJ1-2|many|.|TRBV6-1
TGTGCCAGCAGGGCTGTCTCTAACTATGGCTACACCTTC
CASRAVSNYGYTF
>TRBJ1-4|many|.|TRBV4-3
TGCGCCAGCAGCCCGACAGGAGCAACTAATGAAAAACTGTTTTTT
CASSPTGATNEKLFF